Below, 25 T cell receptor beta chains from the same sample are listed, as sequenced in a study of regulatory T cells in long-lasting Graves disease (dated by TCRdb to about 2021). According to the study, the label for this sample's time point signals: newly diagnosed GD, antithyroid drugs for less than 3 months. For both TCR sequencing and RNA sequencing, RNA was extracted from PBMCs using TRIzol. The library was obtained by multiplex PCR. Sequenced on an Illumina HiSeq 4000. iRepertoire HTBI primers and Arm-PCR amplification of CDR3 regions were used to construct TCR beta libraries. Clones were called with MiXCR by TCRdb after fastp trimmed the public reads at Q25, and only in-frame beta chains were retained. All rows with the same CDR3 protein become a single entry with the most common DNA and genes. This sample comprises some 250,000 distinct CDR3 sequences, 15% to 20% of them detected only once. Roughly 15% of the sample belongs to the ten largest clones.

The data were also submitted as part of a second study, on T cells in Graves' hyperthyroidism and ophthalmopathy.

This sample comprised peripheral blood mononuclear cells (PBMCs), obtained at new diagnosis, from a patient treated with antithyroid drugs. The receptors come from a woman aged 25 to 45 with Graves disease. Donor details come from another sample of the same person, matched by shared clones.

The sample holds many counts of this clonotype. This sequence joins TRBV7-9 and TRBJ2-7; D is unresolved. Germline CDR1 and CDR2: SEHNR and FQNEAQ (reference sequence). Deletions cut 5 bases from V and 2 bases from J, with 13 bases between. This CDR3 contains 14 residues. In nucleotides, the CDR3 is TGTGCCAGCAGCCACGGGCAGGAGACCTACGAGCAGTACTTC. Protein product: CASSHGQETYEQYF.

Comments on this clonotype: Germline and junction disagree at one end, which may indicate a read error. V and J are TRBV5-6 and TRBJ1-3; D gene uncertain. Germline V lookup: CDR1 SGHDT, CDR2 YYEEEE. The CDR3 totals 18 residues. The CDR3 DNA sequence: TGTGCCAGCAGCTCACACCAAAGGACGGAGTCTCTGGGAAGCACCATATATTTT. This encodes CASSSHQRTESLGSTIYF. Supplemented by reference TRBV5-6 and TRBJ1-3, the full variable domain reads DAGVTQSPTHLIKTRGQQVTLRCSPKSGHDTVSWYQQALGQGPQFIFQYYEEEERQRGNFPDRFSGHQFPNYSSELNVNALLLGDSALYLCASSSHQRTESLGSTIYFGEGSWLTVV.

This clonotype was observed at least ten times. The J gene is TRBJ2-2, the V gene TRBV27; D may match TRBD1 or TRBD2 (7 bases each). The length of the CDR3 is 15 residues. CDR1 and CDR2 (germline): MNHEY, SMNVEV (reference sequence). V was clipped by 5 bases and J by 4 bases, with 14 bases between them. CDR3 DNA: TGTGCCAGCAGTCCTACAGGGGAGGGCACCGGGGAGCTGTTTTTT. Translation: CASSPTGEGTGELFF.

The chain employs TRBV19 and TRBJ2-1; D not certain. Germline V gives CDR1 LNHDA, CDR2 SQIVND (reference sequence). The CDR3 contains 13 residues. V gave up 3 bases and J gave up 4 bases, with 7 bases separating them. This CDR3 is CASSIWDYNEQFF. The CDR3 nucleotides are TGTGCCAGTAGTATTTGGGATTACAATGAGCAGTTCTTC.

This clonotype was recorded many times. The chain joins TRBV20-1 to TRBJ1-2; 7 positions agree with TRBD1. Trimming at V came to 4 bases and at J to 6 bases, leaving 11 bases not matched to a gene. CDR3 length: 14 amino acids. The germline V gene has CDR1 DFQATT and CDR2 SNEGSKA (reference sequence). The CDR3 nucleotides read TGCAGTGCTAAAAGAACCGGGACAGACCATGGCTACACCTTC. Its protein is CSAKRTGTDHGYTF.

Regarding this clonotype: In this CDR3 the conserved last residue, phenylalanine or tryptophan, is missing, so a read error is likely. The chain joins TRBV6-2 or TRBV6-3 to TRBJ2-3; D might be TRBD1 (6 bases). TRBJ1-1 matches the DNA end more closely, so the J call is doubtful. Germline V gene data show CDR1 as MNHEY and CDR2 as SVGEGT. The CDR3 spans 13 residues. The CDR3 DNA reads TGTGCCAGCACCCTCCAACAGGGCTCTGAAGCTTTCGTT. This translates into CASTLQQGSEAFV.

This clonotype has at least ten counts. This rearrangement joins TRBV20-1 to TRBJ1-2; weak D call: TRBD1 (5 bases). The germline gives CDR1 DFQATT, CDR2 SNEGSKA (reference sequence). This CDR3 is built from 11 residues. V lost 3 bases and J lost 8, with 10 bases in between. The CDR3 DNA reads as TGCAGTGCTAGGGAGGGGAACGGCTACACCTTC. Protein: CSAREGNGYTF.

Points on this clonotype: Possible read error: a much larger clone is one base away. Because it lacks the conserved phenylalanine or tryptophan at the end, this CDR3 is likely a read error. The chain employs TRBV11-2 and TRBJ1-1; D is perhaps TRBD1 (5 bases). V was pared by 3 bases and J by 11 bases, with 13 bases between. Germline-derived CDR1 and CDR2 are SGHAT and FQNNGV. The CDR3 loop spans 12 amino acids. DNA of the CDR3: TGTGCCAGCAGCTTCGAGGGGCAGCTGGCTTTCCTT. Its protein is CASSFEGQLAFL.

This clonotype was seen many times. The chain links TRBV2 to TRBJ1-3, with a weak D call TRBD1 (5 bases). V was clipped by 6 bases and J by 0 bases, with 12 bases between them. The V gene's germline CDR1 is SNHLY and CDR2 FYNNEI. The CDR3 consists of 15 residues. CDR3 sequence reads: CASSGTGFSGNTIYF. The CDR3 DNA sequence: TGTGCCAGCAGCGGGACTGGATTCTCTGGAAACACCATATATTTT.

The sample holds many counts of this clonotype. The rearrangement uses TRBV7-8 and TRBJ1-5, with 7 bases lining up with TRBD1. The CDR3 spans 16 residues. The ends lost 4 bases at V and 1 base at J; junction bases unmatched: 7. CDR1 is SGHVS, CDR2 FQNEAQ, per germline. The CDR3 bases are TGTGCCAGCAGCTCACAGGGGATGCGGAGCAATCAGCCCCAGCATTTT. Translating gives CASSSQGMRSNQPQHF.

This clonotype has just a few counts. This chain links TRBV4-1 with TRBJ2-3; 12 bases fit TRBD2. Trimming took 1 base from V and 3 from J; bases not matched to a gene: 8. CDR1 is MGHRA, CDR2 YSYEKL, per germline. The CDR3 has 18 amino acids. The CDR3 sequence is CASSQALAGGPRTDTQYF. DNA of the CDR3: TGCGCCAGCAGCCAAGCCCTAGCGGGGGGGCCTCGGACAGATACGCAGTATTTT.

At least ten counts were recorded for this clonotype. The V and J genes are TRBV7-9 and TRBJ1-2; D ambiguous. Trimming removed 8 bases from V and 9 bases from J, with 25 bases in between. Germline CDR1 is SEHNR and CDR2 is FQNEAQ (reference sequence). The CDR3 is made up of 15 amino acids. CDR3 in amino acids: CASSPWVTGSWSYTF. The CDR3, as DNA: TGTGCCAGCTCCCCGTGGGTGACCGGGAGCTGGAGCTACACCTTC.

The sample holds a few counts of this clonotype. The J gene is TRBJ1-2, the V gene TRBV9; 9 bases align to TRBD1. V was clipped by 3 bases and J by 3 bases; unmatched bases: 15. Germline V gene lookup returns CDR1 SGDLS and CDR2 YYNGEE. There are 18 residues in the CDR3. The CDR3 coding sequence is TGTGCCAGCAGCGGGGGTCAGGGCAGGGGACAGGGTCACTATGGCTACACCTTC. This gives the protein CASSGGQGRGQGHYGYTF.

The table lists this clonotype with many counts. The chain uses TRBV6-2 or TRBV6-3 and TRBJ1-3; 7 bases agree with TRBD1. This CDR3 region has 15 residues. The germline V gene has CDR1 MNHEY and CDR2 SVGEGT. After removal of 6 bases from V and 0 bases from J, the junction contained 5 bases not matched to a gene. The CDR3 protein is CASRSGTASGNTIYF. CDR3 bases: TGTGCCAGCAGAAGTGGGACAGCCTCTGGAAACACCATATATTTT.

This clonotype was observed many times. This rearrangement joins TRBV6-5 to TRBJ2-7, with 8 nucleotides matching TRBD1. J was trimmed by 7 bases and V by 4 bases; bases with no gene match: 12. Germline V gives CDR1 MNHEY, CDR2 SVGAGI. This CDR3 region has 15 residues. CDR3 nucleotide sequence: TGTGCCAGCAGTTCTCAGGGGGCGCAGGGGGTTGAGCAGTACTTC. Protein product: CASSSQGAQGVEQYF.

There are many counts of this clonotype. This sequence joins TRBV7-2 and TRBJ1-1; D gene ambiguous. Germline CDR1 SGHTA, CDR2 FQGNSA. The CDR3 is 15 amino acids. V gave up 3 bases and J gave up 5 bases, with 16 bases separating them. Written as DNA, the CDR3 is TGTGCCAGCAGCTTTCTTCAAGGGATTGGGACTGAAGCTTTCTTT. It specifies CASSFLQGIGTEAFF. Drawing the rest from reference TRBV7-2 and TRBJ1-1, the complete variable domain is GAGVSQSPSNKVTEKGKDVELRCDPISGHTALYWYRQSLGQGLEFLIYFQGNSAPDKSGLPSDRFSAERTGGSVSTLTIQRTQQEDSAVYLCASSFLQGIGTEAFFGQGTRLTVV.

The V call is TRBV6-2 or TRBV6-3, the J call TRBJ1-6; no clear D. Germline CDR1 MNHEY, CDR2 SVGEGT. The CDR3 consists of 18 residues. V was clipped by 0 bases and J by 4 bases, with 16 bases between them. CDR3 loop: CASSYSRSGRLYNSPLHF. The CDR3 nucleotides read TGTGCCAGCAGTTACTCGAGGAGTGGCAGGCTTTATAATTCACCCCTCCACTTT.

The chain carries TRBV5-8 and TRBJ2-1, with 12 bases that match TRBD2. Germline-derived CDR1 and CDR2 are SGHTS and YDEGEE. The CDR3 length is 16 residues. V lost 4 bases, J lost 7 bases, and 9 bases stayed unmatched. The CDR3 sequence is CASSRSLTSGGNEQFF. The CDR3 DNA is TGTGCCAGCAGCCGCTCACTCACTAGCGGGGGGAATGAGCAGTTCTTC.

This clonotype was seen more than once but under ten times. The genes are TRBV20-1 and TRBJ2-7; the D gene is possibly TRBD1 (6 bases). Deletions cut 3 bases from V and 0 bases from J, with 18 bases between. Germline V gene lookup returns CDR1 DFQATT and CDR2 SNEGSKA (reference sequence). This CDR3 spans 16 amino acids. CDR3 nucleotide sequence: TGCAGTGCTAGTGTACAGGGCGGGTGGAGCTCCTACGAGCAGTACTTC. It encodes CSASVQGGWSSYEQYF.

The chain couples TRBV27 to TRBJ1-2, with 7 bases aligning to TRBD1. V was clipped by 6 bases and J by 2 bases; unmatched bases: 12. Per the germline V gene, CDR1 is MNHEY and CDR2 is SMNVEV (reference sequence). The CDR3 length is 16 residues. CDR3 amino acids: CASRTLYRGSNYGYTF. CDR3 nucleotides: TGTGCCAGCAGGACATTATACAGGGGTAGCAACTATGGCTACACCTTC.

This clonotype was recorded at least ten times. The chain joins TRBV12-5 to TRBJ1-5; possibly TRBD1 for D (5 bases). Germline CDR1 is LGHNT and CDR2 is FRNRAP. The CDR3 length is 15 residues. The V end was cut by 2 bases, the J end by 3 bases, with 11 bases between. The CDR3 region has the DNA TGTGCTAGTGGTTTGTTGGGACCGACCAATCAGCCCCAGCATTTT. It is translated as CASGLLGPTNQPQHF. The complete variable domain, with remaining parts taken from reference TRBV12-5 and TRBJ1-5, reads DARVTQTPRHKVTEMGQEVTMRCQPILGHNTVFWYRQTMMQGLELLAYFRNRAPLDDSGMPKDRFSAEMPDATLATLKIQPSEPRDSAVYFCASGLLGPTNQPQHFGDGTRLSIL.

This clonotype was counted many times. V is TRBV7-9 and J is TRBJ1-5; D call uncertain. CDR1 and CDR2 (germline): SEHNR, FQNEAQ (reference sequence). V was pared by 5 bases and J by 12 bases, with 14 bases between. CDR3 size: 12 residues. The CDR3 DNA reads as TGTGCCAGCAGCCTGATGTACGGGGTCCAGCATTTT. It is translated as CASSLMYGVQHF.

This clonotype was found many times. The chain employs TRBV28 and TRBJ1-6; no clear D gene. Trimming took 5 bases from V and 7 from J, leaving 15 bases between them. Germline V gives CDR1 MDHEN, CDR2 SYDVKM. The CDR3 has 15 amino acids. CDR3 protein: CASSPTRRINSPLHF. DNA of the CDR3: TGTGCCAGCAGTCCCACCCGACGGATCAATTCACCCCTCCACTTT.

V gene TRBV19 combines with J gene TRBJ1-5; TRBD1 aligns across 7 bases. The CDR3 sequence is 14 residues long. Trimming cost V 3 bases and J 6 bases; bases outside gene matches: 5. In germline, CDR1 is LNHDA, CDR2 SQIVND (reference sequence). The CDR3 DNA follows: TGTGCCAGTAGTATTGGGACAGAGTCTCAGCCCCAGCATTTT. The encoded protein is CASSIGTESQPQHF.

This clonotype was detected many times. V usage is TRBV6-1 and J usage is TRBJ1-2; 8 positions match TRBD1. The trim removed 2 bases at V and 8 bases at J, leaving 10 bases unmatched. Looked up from germline, CDR1 is MNHNS and CDR2 is SASEGT. This CDR3 has 15 residues. The CDR3, as DNA: TGTGCCAGCAGTGAATTTCTGGCAGGGGGCACCGGCTACACCTTC. It translates to CASSEFLAGGTGYTF.